These T cell receptor beta chains were read from a single sample in a study of blood T cell repertoires in COVID-19. Method: immunoSEQ multiplex PCR; TCRdb's copy keeps in-frame clones and lacks some. The repertoire has under 150,000 clones, approximately 84% of them found once; the top ten carry 1.9%. Source material: peripheral blood. The receptors come from a man in his sixties or seventies with acute or convalescent COVID-19. The CDR3 runs from the conserved cysteine through the conserved F or W. D genes are given only for firm matches. Size tells how often a clone was seen (once, few, many) or the class of an expanded clone, and some rows leave it out.

TRBJ1-4 | TRBV7-8 | NA | TRBD1 | TGTGCCAGCACCTGGGGACAGCAGCTTAATGAAAAACTGTTTTTT | CASTWGQQLNEKLFF
TRBJ1-5 | TRBV2 | NA | NA | TGTGCCAGCAGTGAATCTTTTGGGACACTGAGCAATCAGCCCCAGCATTTT | CASSESFGTLSNQPQHF
TRBJ2-7 | TRBV24-1 | few | TRBD1 | TGTGCCACCAGTGATTTGCACTATGGGCCGGGACAGGGGGCTCGGGAGCAGTACTTC | CATSDLHYGPGQGAREQYF
TRBJ2-1 | TRBV5-6 | NA | NA | TGTGCCAGCAGCTTGTGGGCAGCCGATGAGCAGTTCTTC | CASSLWAADEQFF
TRBJ2-2 | TRBV11-3 | many | TRBD2 | TGTGCCAGCAGCTTCACCTTTAGCGGGGGCCTAACGAACACCGGGGAGCTGTTTTTT | CASSFTFSGGLTNTGELFF
TRBJ2-1 | TRBV19 | NA | NA | TGTGCCAGTAACCATCGGGCGGGCTACAATGAGCAGTTCTTC | CASNHRAGYNEQFF
TRBJ1-3 | TRBV12-3/TRBV12-4 | NA | NA | TGTGCCAGCAGTATTAACTCTGGAAACACCATATATTTT | CASSINSGNTIYF
TRBJ2-7 | TRBV28 | NA | NA | TGTGCCAGCAGTTTAAACAGCCCCTTTGAGCAGTACTTC | CASSLNSPFEQYF
TRBJ1-6 | TRBV15 | NA | NA | TGTGCCACCAGCAGAGTCGGGGGGCAAGATTCACCCCTCCACTTT | CATSRVGGQDSPLHF
TRBJ2-1 | TRBV27 | NA | NA | TGTGCCAGCAGTTTAGTGTCCCTGGAGAGCTACAATGAGCAGTTCTTC | CASSLVSLESYNEQFF
TRBJ1-2 | TRBV5-6 | NA | NA | TGTGCCAGCAGTCCCGCGGGCCACCCAGCTAACTATGGCTACACCTTC | CASSPAGHPANYGYTF
TRBJ2-2 | TRBV14 | few | NA | TGTGCCAGCAGCCAACAAACAGGGAACACCGGGGAGCTGTTTTTT | CASSQQTGNTGELFF
TRBJ2-1 | TRBV5-4 | NA | TRBD2 | TGTGCCAGCAGCTTTAGCGGGGGGGCCTACAATGAGCAGTTCTTC | CASSFSGGAYNEQFF
TRBJ1-1 | TRBV2 | few | NA | TGTGCCAGCACTCCCCTGGGAGGGAACACTGAAGCTTTCTTT | CASTPLGGNTEAFF
TRBJ1-5 | TRBV27 | NA | NA | TGTGCCAGCAGTGTTATAGGGGTTGGCAATCAGCCCCAGCATTTT | CASSVIGVGNQPQHF
TRBJ2-1 | TRBV12-5 | few | NA | TGTGCTAGTGGTTTGCCCTTTCTGGCGGGTTCATACAATGAGCAGTTCTTC | CASGLPFLAGSYNEQFF
TRBJ1-5 | TRBV4-1 | NA | TRBD1 | TGCGCCAGCAGCCAAGATAGGAGACAGGGCAGTCAGCCCCAGCATTTT | CASSQDRRQGSQPQHF
TRBJ1-2 | TRBV25-1 | NA | NA | TGTGCCACGCGACGGGGGAATTCGGAAGGCTACACCTTC | CATRRGNSEGYTF
TRBJ2-1 | TRBV5-1 | once | TRBD2 | TGCGCCAGCAGGGTCTCAGCGGGGGAGTACAATGAGCAGTTCTTC | CASRVSAGEYNEQFF
TRBJ1-2 | TRBV10-3 | NA | NA | TGTGCCATCAGTACAAGCGGGAACTATGGCTACACCTTC | CAISTSGNYGYTF
TRBJ2-3 | TRBV28 | NA | TRBD1 | TGTGCCAGCAGTTTAGTCGAAGGGTTCTCGACAGGGTTAACAGATACGCAGTATTTT | CASSLVEGFSTGLTDTQYF
TRBJ2-6 | TRBV7-9 | once | TRBD1 | TGTGCCAGCAGTAAAGGACAGGGGGCGTCCGGGGCCAACGTCCTGACTTTC | CASSKGQGASGANVLTF
TRBJ1-4 | TRBV4-2 | NA | NA | TGTGCCAGCAGCCAGGGGCCGAAGGAAAAACTGTTTTTT | CASSQGPKEKLFF
TRBJ2-7 | TRBV5-1 | NA | TRBD1 | TGCGCCAGCAGCTACGGGACAGAGCCCTACGAGCAGTACTTC | CASSYGTEPYEQYF
TRBJ1-1 | TRBV12-3/TRBV12-4 | NA | NA | TGTGCCAGCACCCCTGAGGTAACTACTGAAGCTTTCTTT | CASTPEVTTEAFF
TRBJ1-1 | TRBV2 | NA | TRBD1 | TGTGCCAGCAAGCCAGCTGACAGGGGACAAGCTTTCTTT | CASKPADRGQAFF
TRBJ1-2 | TRBV4-1 | NA | NA | TGCGCCAGCAGCCAAGATTCCCCGCGGTTAGCTAACTATGGCTACACCTTC | CASSQDSPRLANYGYTF
TRBJ1-1 | TRBV27 | NA | TRBD1 | TGTGCCAGCAGTTTAACGAGGGGGCTCACTGAAGCTTTCTTT | CASSLTRGLTEAFF
TRBJ2-3 | TRBV7-9 | few | TRBD1 | TGTGCCAGCAGCCCCGGGACAGCTATTAGCACAGATACGCAGTATTTT | CASSPGTAISTDTQYF
TRBJ2-7 | TRBV6-5 | NA | TRBD1 | TGTGCCAGCAGCCGCGACAGGGGATACGAGCAGTACTTC | CASSRDRGYEQYF
TRBJ1-2 | TRBV6-5 | NA | TRBD1 | TGTGCCAGCAGCCCACCTTCGACAGGGTATGAGGGCTACACCTTC | CASSPPSTGYEGYTF
TRBJ1-1 | TRBV5-4 | NA | NA | TGTGCCAGCAGCTTGGGGGCCGGCATGAACACTGAAGCTTTCTTT | CASSLGAGMNTEAFF
TRBJ1-1 | TRBV12-3/TRBV12-4 | once | TRBD1 | TGTGCCAGCAGGGAACAGGGGGCGAGGAATGCTTTCTTT | CASREQGARNAFF
TRBJ2-7 | TRBV11-2 | NA | NA | TGTGCCAGCAGCTTAGAGCTGAGCTCCTACGAGCAGTACTTC | CASSLELSSYEQYF
TRBJ2-7 | TRBV9 | NA | TRBD1 | TGTGCCAGCAGCGTGAACGGACAGGGGGCGGACGAGCAGTACTTC | CASSVNGQGADEQYF
TRBJ2-1 | TRBV10-1 | NA | NA | TGCGCCAGCAGTGAGTCGGCGGGGCGGTACAATGAGCAGTTCTTC | CASSESAGRYNEQFF
TRBJ1-2 | TRBV28 | NA | NA | TGTGCCAGCACAAGAGGTGAGGGCAAAAACTATGGCTACACCTTC | CASTRGEGKNYGYTF
TRBJ1-3 | TRBV6-5 | NA | NA | TGTGCCAGCAGTCCCAGTGCGGCGCGAAACACCATATATTTT | CASSPSAARNTIYF
TRBJ1-1 | TRBV19 | NA | NA | TGTGCCACCGCAACAGGTGGGCTGAACACTGAAGCTTTCTTT | CATATGGLNTEAFF
TRBJ2-5 | TRBV3-1/TRBV3-2 | NA | TRBD2 | TGTGCCAGCAGCCAAGGACTCGCGGGGGGTGGAGGAGAGACCCAGTACTTC | CASSQGLAGGGGETQYF
TRBJ1-6 | TRBV27 | NA | NA | TGTGCCAGCAGTAAGAGCTCCTATAATTCACCCCTCCACTTT | CASSKSSYNSPLHF
TRBJ1-1 | TRBV7-9 | NA | NA | TGTGCCAGCAGCCTACAACAGGACGCTGAAGCTTTCTTT | CASSLQQDAEAFF
TRBJ2-7 | TRBV6-1 | NA | NA | TGTGCCAGCAGTGAATTGGTCGCCGACAGCTACGAGCAGTACTTC | CASSELVADSYEQYF
TRBJ2-7 | TRBV5-1 | once | TRBD2 | TGCGCCAGCAGCTCCCGGGGGGACTCCTACGAGCAGTACTTC | CASSSRGDSYEQYF
TRBJ1-1 | TRBV7-3 | once | NA | TGTGCCAGCAGCCCCACCCGGACAGCGAACACTGAAGCTTTCTTT | CASSPTRTANTEAFF
TRBJ2-5 | TRBV5-1 | NA | TRBD1 | TGCGCCAGCAGCCCAGACAGGGGGCGCGCGGAGACCCAGTACTTC | CASSPDRGRAETQYF
TRBJ2-1 | TRBV10-2 | NA | NA | TGCGCCAGCAGTGAGAATCGGGGATGGGAGCAGTTCTTC | CASSENRGWEQFF
TRBJ1-5 | TRBV6-5 | NA | TRBD1 | TGTGCCAGCAGTACGGACAGGGACAATCAGCCCCAGCATTTT | CASSTDRDNQPQHF
TRBJ2-1 | TRBV7-8 | NA | TRBD2 | TGTGCCAGCACCAAATTAGGGGGGCTAGCGGGCCTTCCGGAGCAGTTCTTC | CASTKLGGLAGLPEQFF
TRBJ2-5 | TRBV3-1/TRBV3-2 | few | NA | TGTGCCAGCAGCCAAGATGATATTAACGGGGCCCAGTACTTC | CASSQDDINGAQYF